This note documents a single T cell receptor (beta chain) sequence. What it recognizes is unknown. This entry is derived from a study of T cells in localized non-small cell lung cancer. Profiling relied on immunoSEQ multiplex PCR, and the TCRdb table lists in-frame clones only, not all of them. Here the sample spans about 22,000 clones, around 85% being singletons. Whole-study results and caveats: It was uninvolved adjacent lung that showed the highest T cell clonality, exceeding tumor. Because only a single region of the tumor was sequenced, heterogeneity remains possible. Longer overall survival accompanied higher blood T cell density. For the top 100 tumor clones, a median around 55 also appeared in adjacent lung.

V dropped 6 bases and J dropped 0; count of bases not matched to a gene: 6. The CDR3 covers 17 residues. Germline CDR1 reads SEHNR; CDR2 reads FQNEAQ (reference sequence). The chain employs TRBV7-9 and TRBJ2-6; 9 positions match TRBD1. This clonotype originated in a man aged 35-75 years with stage II squamous cell lung carcinoma. The sample in question was PBMCs, obtained before any cancer treatment. In nucleotides, the CDR3 is TGTGCCAGCAGGAGGACAGGGGCGGTCTCTGGGGCCAACGTCCTGACTTTC. This encodes CASRRTGAVSGANVLTF.